This record covers a single T cell receptor (beta chain). Its antigen remains unknown. Generated by immunoSEQ multiplex PCR, the TCRdb table keeps only in-frame clones and is missing some. This table has tens of thousands of clones, roughly 80% appearing once. This record belongs to a study of neoadjuvant anti-PD-1 for oral cavity cancer. Across the study: Patients mostly received three to four biweekly nivolumab doses at 3 mg/kg before surgery.

Stage II-IVA oral cavity squamous cell carcinoma was new and untreated by systemic or radiation therapy. General study findings and limits: PBMC Gini-index clonality exceeded responders' in non-responders post-nivolumab. Pretreatment Treg/Th17 ratio correlated inversely with post-treatment tumor clonality.

The germline CDR1 and CDR2 sequences are MNHNS and SASEGT. Between the trimmed V and J ends, which lost 0 bases and 3 bases, there was a span of 9 bases. This CDR3 is 15 amino acids long. This TCR derives from a person aged 35 to 85 with oral cavity squamous cell carcinoma. The genes are TRBV6-1 and TRBJ1-5, with D possibly TRBD1 on 5 matching bases. The starting material was PBMCs, obtained before nivolumab (anti-PD-1) treatment. The CDR3 region has the DNA TGTGCCAGCAGTGAAGCGGGGGTTCCCAATCAGCCCCAGCATTTT. Translated: CASSEAGVPNQPQHF.